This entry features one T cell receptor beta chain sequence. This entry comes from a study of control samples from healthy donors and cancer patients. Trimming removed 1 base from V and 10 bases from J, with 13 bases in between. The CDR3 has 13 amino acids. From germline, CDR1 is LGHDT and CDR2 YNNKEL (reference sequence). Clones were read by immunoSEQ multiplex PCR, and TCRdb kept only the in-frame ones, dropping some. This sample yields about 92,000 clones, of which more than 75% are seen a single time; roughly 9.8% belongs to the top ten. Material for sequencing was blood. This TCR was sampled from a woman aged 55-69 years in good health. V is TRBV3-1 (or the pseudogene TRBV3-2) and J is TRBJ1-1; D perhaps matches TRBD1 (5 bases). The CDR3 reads CASSQGQGIGAFF. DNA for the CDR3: TGTGCCAGCAGCCAAGGGCAGGGAATTGGAGCTTTCTTT.